A selection of T cell receptor beta chains follows, all from one sample in a study of blood T cell repertoires in COVID-19. The method was immunoSEQ multiplex PCR; TCRdb's version includes in-frame clones alone and lacks a portion of them. The table records 95,000 to 150,000 clones, 65% to 80% of them present only once. Sequencing was done on a sample of peripheral blood. The receptor source for this set is a human donor with acute or convalescent COVID-19. The donor label of this sample is uncertain. Each CDR3 is given with its conserved first and last residue. The order of the fields is D gene, J gene, clone size, V gene, CDR3 DNA, CDR3 protein. D genes are given only for firm matches. Part of the rows lack a size; the others show once, few, many or a class for expanded clones.

.,TRBJ2-3,.,TRBV24-1,TGTGCCACCAGTGATTTGCGCGGCAGCACAGATACGCAGTATTTT,CATSDLRGSTDTQYF
.,TRBJ1-5,.,TRBV5-5,TGTGCCAGCAGCCCCGGGAATTGGGGTCAGCCCCAGCATTTT,CASSPGNWGQPQHF
.,TRBJ2-7,.,TRBV7-2,TGTGCCAGCAGCTTCTCCAGGGACTCCTACGAGCAGTACTTC,CASSFSRDSYEQYF
.,TRBJ1-3,many,TRBV5-8,TGTGCCAGCAGCCCTGGACAGATCTCTGGAAACACCATATATTTT,CASSPGQISGNTIYF
TRBD1,TRBJ1-6,.,TRBV19,TGTGCCAGTACAAAAACAGGGGAACGATCACCCCTCCACTTT,CASTKTGERSPLHF
TRBD1,TRBJ2-5,.,TRBV18,TGTGCCAGCTCACCTTTGACAGGGTTCCAAGAGACCCAGTACTTC,CASSPLTGFQETQYF
.,TRBJ1-6,.,TRBV6-1,TGTGCCAGCAGTGAAGCGGCGGGTGCCTATTCACCCCTCCACTTT,CASSEAAGAYSPLHF
TRBD1,TRBJ1-5,few,TRBV24-1,TGTGCCACCAGTGAAGGGACAGGGGCTAACCAGCCCCAGCATTTT,CATSEGTGANQPQHF
.,TRBJ1-3,.,TRBV4-1,TGCGCCAGCAGCCGGAAATGGACAGAAGATGGAAACACCATATATTTT,CASSRKWTEDGNTIYF
.,TRBJ1-1,.,TRBV21-1,TGTGCCAGCAGCAAGATCGCCCGGAGCGCGTGGGACACTGAAGCTTTCTTT,CASSKIARSAWDTEAFF